The 19 T cell receptor beta chains presented below share a single source sample, sequenced in a study of T cell responses to AZD1222 COVID-19 vaccine. Sequenced by immunoSEQ multiplex PCR; TCRdb stores in-frame clones only, minus some. The table has 150,000 or so clones, around 90% seen once; the top ten hold approximately 2.1%. Material: peripheral blood, obtained on day 0 of AZD1222 vaccination. These receptors came from an adult in good health.

The chain uses TRBV28 and TRBJ2-5, with 7 bases lining up with TRBD2. The J segment lost 8 bases and the V segment lost 8 bases, leaving 23 bases of the junction unmatched. The CDR3 totals 17 residues. Germline CDR1 and CDR2: MDHEN and SYDVKM. For the CDR3, the DNA is TGTGCCAGCGGGGGGGGATTCGGACTCTTGGTCCGGGTAACCCAGTACTTC. Its protein is CASGGGFGLLVRVTQYF.

The genes are TRBV5-1 and TRBJ2-7; 9 nucleotides line up with TRBD1. Germline V gives CDR1 SGHRS, CDR2 YFSETQ. V lost 2 bases and J lost 3; bases outside the gene matches: 3. The CDR3 spans 14 residues. The CDR3: CASSFTGGHYEQYF. CDR3 bases: TGCGCCAGCAGCTTTACAGGGGGCCACTACGAGCAGTACTTC.

This rearrangement joins TRBV28 to TRBJ1-4, with D maybe TRBD1 (5 bases). The germline CDR1 and CDR2 sequences are MDHEN and SYDVKM. The length of the CDR3 is 15 residues. V was clipped by 6 bases and J by 5 bases, with 16 bases between them. The CDR3 region has the DNA TGTGCCAGCAGCTCAGTAGGGCAGGGAAATGAAAAACTGTTTTTT. This gives the protein CASSSVGQGNEKLFF.

The genes are TRBV30 and TRBJ1-6, with D possibly matching TRBD1 (5 bases). Trimming took off 7 bases at V and 8 bases at J, with 15 bases between the two ends. This CDR3 is built from 13 residues. Germline CDR1 is GTSNPN and CDR2 is SVGIG (reference sequence). CDR3 sequence reads: CAYRQTSYSPLHF. The CDR3 coding sequence is TGTGCCTATAGACAGACTAGTTATTCACCCCTCCACTTT.

The V and J genes are TRBV24-1 and TRBJ2-3; 9 bases map to TRBD2. This CDR3 region has 15 residues. The germline V gene encodes CDR1 KGHDR and CDR2 SFDVKD. With V trimmed by 3 bases and J by 3 bases, 3 bases remained unmatched. CDR3 amino acids: CATSDGAGGTDTQYF. The CDR3 region has the DNA TGTGCCACCAGTGATGGAGCGGGGGGAACAGATACGCAGTATTTT.

This sequence joins TRBV2 and TRBJ1-5; no reliable D call. The CDR3 runs 13 residues. Germline V gene sequence: CDR1 SNHLY, CDR2 FYNNEI. V lost 3 bases and J 5 bases, leaving 8 bases between the germline ends. CDR3 amino acids: CASSEGGYQPQHF. In nucleotides, the CDR3 is TGTGCCAGCAGTGAGGGTGGATATCAGCCCCAGCATTTT.

This clone has just one count. The chain is built from TRBV6-1 and TRBJ2-7, with TRBD1 as a possible D gene (6 bases). Trimming stripped 2 bases from V and 2 bases from J, with 10 bases between. CDR1 MNHNS and CDR2 SASEGT come from the germline V gene. This CDR3 has 14 amino acids. CDR3 nucleotide sequence: TGTGCCAGCAGTGAAATCGACAGGACCTACGAGCAGTACTTC. Translated: CASSEIDRTYEQYF.

This rearrangement joins TRBV6-5 to TRBJ1-1, with unresolved D. Germline CDR1 and CDR2: MNHEY and SVGAGI. The CDR3 sequence is 14 residues long. V lost 7 bases to trimming and J lost 5 bases, with 17 bases between them. CDR3 nucleotide sequence: TGTGCCAGCACCCCCCGCAGGCATTTGACTGAAGCTTTCTTT. It codes for CASTPRRHLTEAFF.

The V and J genes are TRBV13 and TRBJ2-1; D is unclear. V was pared by 3 bases and J by 4 bases, with 7 bases between. The CDR3 contains 13 residues. Germline CDR1 and CDR2: PRHDT and FYEKMQ (reference sequence). CDR3 protein: CASSFQGYNEQFF. Here the CDR3 DNA reads TGTGCCAGCAGCTTCCAAGGTTACAATGAGCAGTTCTTC. Drawing the rest from reference TRBV13 and TRBJ2-1, the complete variable domain is AAGVIQSPRHLIKEKRETATLKCYPIPRHDTVYWYQQGPGQDPQFLISFYEKMQSDKGSIPDRFSAQQFSDYHSELNMSSLELGDSALYFCASSFQGYNEQFFGPGTRLTVL.

The chain has TRBV2 and TRBJ1-6, with D possibly matching TRBD1 (5 bases). This CDR3 has 14 amino acids. Trimming removed 6 bases at V and 9 bases at J, with 15 bases between. CDR1 is SNHLY, CDR2 FYNNEI, per germline. CDR3: CASRAGTIGSPLHF. CDR3 sequence (DNA): TGTGCCAGCAGGGCCGGGACGATCGGTTCACCCCTCCACTTT.

DNA for the CDR3: TGCGCCAGCAGCTTGGGTATGGGCCTGAACACTGAAGCTTTCTTT. Residues: CASSLGMGLNTEAFF. The chain employs TRBV5-1 and TRBJ1-1, with D unclear. The germline V gene encodes CDR1 SGHRS and CDR2 YFSETQ. Trimming removed 0 bases from V and 0 bases from J, with 9 bases in between. The CDR3 totals 15 residues.

The rearrangement joins TRBV6-2 or TRBV6-3 to TRBJ1-5; D gene uncertain. The CDR3 spans 14 residues. Germline CDR1 MNHEY, CDR2 SVGEGT. Trimming took 2 bases from V and 2 from J, leaving 7 bases between them. CDR3 nucleotide sequence: TGTGCCAGCAGTTACCTTGCCCGCAATCAGCCCCAGCATTTT. The encoded protein is CASSYLARNQPQHF.

The chain couples TRBV27 to TRBJ2-3; possibly TRBD1 or TRBD2 for D (6 bases each). Trimming stripped 3 bases from V and 6 bases from J, with 13 bases between. The CDR3 extends over 14 amino acids. Per the germline V gene, CDR1 is MNHEY and CDR2 is SMNVEV (reference sequence). CDR3 in amino acids: CASSFGGRGDTQYF. The DNA of the CDR3 is TGTGCCAGCAGTTTCGGGGGCCGAGGGGATACGCAGTATTTT.

DNA of the CDR3: TGTGCCAGCAGAGGCTCGGACAGGGGGCGCCAGGTGAATGGCTACACCTTC. It specifies CASRGSDRGRQVNGYTF. The chain links TRBV27 to TRBJ1-2, with 11 bases fitting TRBD1. Germline V gene sequence: CDR1 MNHEY, CDR2 SMNVEV (reference sequence). The CDR3 runs to 17 residues. Trimming took 6 bases from V and 6 from J; bases not matched to a gene: 15.

The chain uses TRBV27 and TRBJ1-1; D remains unclear. Trimming pared 5 bases from V and 3 bases from J, leaving 7 bases between. Germline lookup yields CDR1 MNHEY and CDR2 SMNVEV (reference sequence). The CDR3 consists of 12 residues. CDR3 sequence: CASSDRDTEAFF. For the CDR3, the DNA is TGTGCCAGCAGTGACCGGGACACTGAAGCTTTCTTT.

This rearrangement joins TRBV7-6 to TRBJ1-5; D perhaps matches TRBD1 (6 bases). Germline V lookup: CDR1 SGHVS, CDR2 FNYEAQ. CDR3 length equals 16 residues. The ends were cut back, 2 bases at V and 1 base at J, with 12 bases in the middle. This CDR3 reads CASSLRGGASNQPQHF. For the CDR3, the DNA is TGTGCCAGCAGCTTAAGGGGGGGGGCGAGCAATCAGCCCCAGCATTTT.

This chain joins TRBV7-2 and TRBJ1-2; D is unresolved. From germline, CDR1 is SGHTA and CDR2 FQGNSA. V was cut by 1 base and J by 4 bases, with 10 bases left in between. This CDR3 spans 14 amino acids. CDR3 sequence (DNA): TGTGCCAGCAGCTTAGAGAGGGCCCCCTATGGCTACACCTTC. Amino acid sequence: CASSLERAPYGYTF.

A single count supports this clone. The chain employs TRBV12-2 and TRBJ1-3; TRBD1, as called in the table, went unchecked against the DNA. TRBV12-2 has pseudogene status. The CDR3 has 17 amino acids. The DNA for the CDR3 is TGTGCAAGTCGCTTAGCGGGATGGGACACCTCTGGAAACACCATATATTTT. Protein sequence: CASRLAGWDTSGNTIYF.

The chain recombines TRBV20-1 with TRBJ2-5; D gene unclear. Germline CDR1 is DFQATT and CDR2 is SNEGSKA (reference sequence). The V and J ends lost 3 bases and 9 bases respectively, with 20 bases between them. This CDR3 contains 14 residues. CDR3 in amino acids: CSASFYTPVEAQYF. CDR3 nucleotides: TGCAGTGCTAGTTTTTACACCCCCGTTGAGGCCCAGTACTTC.